This T cell receptor (beta chain) stems from a study of T cell clonotyping in hematopoietic cell transplantation. TCRdb's copy holds only in-frame clones and misses some; the assay was immunoSEQ multiplex PCR. The repertoire holds just under 20,000 clones, with around 80% as singletons. Germline-derived CDR1 and CDR2 are MNHNY and SVGAGI (reference sequence). V was clipped by 7 bases and J by 0 bases; unmatched bases: 3. The CDR3 totals 14 residues. This TCR derives from a man aged 60 to 75 in good health. Some clones in this sample may be carry-over from other donors' samples. The sample consisted of peripheral blood mononuclear cells. The J gene is TRBJ2-7, the V gene TRBV6-6; 10 nucleotides match TRBD2. DNA of the CDR3: TGTGCCAGCAAACTAGCGGGACCCTCCTACGAGCAGTACTTC. Residues: CASKLAGPSYEQYF.